The 15 T cell receptor beta chains reported below all come from one sample, sequenced in a study of T-cell reconstitution after alpha-beta-depleted transplantation in children. Unique molecular identifiers featured in how the TCRbeta library was prepared. TCRdb fed the PCR reads into MiXCR, producing one record per CDR3 protein. The data show roughly 790,000 distinct CDR3 sequences, roughly 15% seen once. The sequencing used PBMCs, mostly from graft donor cells, collected 360 days after TCRalphabeta/CD19-depleted stem cell transplant. These receptors were obtained from a male patient under 18 who had a stem cell transplant for acute lymphoblastic leukemia, so the T cells may come from the graft donor.

The chain recombines TRBV7-3 with TRBJ2-7; D is unclear. V shed 2 bases and J shed 4 bases, with 15 bases lying between them. In germline, CDR1 is SGHTA, CDR2 FQGTGA. This CDR3 is built from 15 residues. CDR3 nucleotides: TGTGCCAGCAGCTTATCAGCCGCCTCTGGGTACGAGCAGTACTTC. Translated, it gives CASSLSAASGYEQYF.

The chain links TRBV20-1 to TRBJ1-5, with 9 bases aligning to TRBD1. Germline V gives CDR1 DFQATT, CDR2 SNEGSKA (reference sequence). The CDR3 is 14 amino acids. DNA for the CDR3: TGCAGGGTAAAACAGGGGGCGGTGAATCAGCCCCAGCATTTT. Translated: CRVKQGAVNQPQHF.

The genes are TRBV6-5 and TRBJ2-7; 7 bases agree with TRBD2. The V gene end was trimmed by 2 bases and the J gene end by 1 base; junction bases not matched to a gene: 2. This CDR3 contains 14 residues. Germline V gene sequence: CDR1 MNHEY, CDR2 SVGAGI. The CDR3 DNA follows: TGTGCCAGCAGTTACCAGCGGGGTTCCTACGAGCAGTACTTC. Residues: CASSYQRGSYEQYF.

V usage is TRBV27 and J usage is TRBJ2-2; 11 bases fit TRBD2. CDR1 is MNHEY and CDR2 is SMNVEV in the germline V gene (reference sequence). The J segment lost 4 bases and the V segment lost 3 bases, leaving 4 bases of the junction unmatched. CDR3 length equals 16 residues. In nucleotides, the CDR3 is TGTGCCAGCAGTTTCACTAGCGGGAGTGCCACCGGGGAGCTGTTTTTT. This sequence encodes CASSFTSGSATGELFF.

This clonotype was counted only a few times. V usage is TRBV19 and J usage is TRBJ2-1, with D perhaps TRBD2 (6 bases). From germline, CDR1 is LNHDA and CDR2 SQIVND (reference sequence). The V end was cut by 5 bases, the J end by 2 bases, with 10 bases between. This CDR3 comprises 14 residues. The CDR3 loop is CASSLLATYNEQFF. CDR3 DNA: TGTGCCAGTAGTTTACTAGCTACCTACAATGAGCAGTTCTTC.

The chain joins TRBV12-3 or TRBV12-4 to TRBJ2-1; 9 bases align to TRBD2. The ends lost 6 bases at V and 10 bases at J; junction bases unmatched: 13. There are 15 residues in the CDR3. In DNA form, the CDR3 reads TGTGCCAGCAGCCCGTCCGGGACTAGCCTTATCGAGCAGTTCTTC. It specifies CASSPSGTSLIEQFF.

This clonotype was detected a few times. This chain joins TRBV4-2 and TRBJ2-7, with D unresolved. The germline CDR1 and CDR2 sequences are LGHNA and YNFKEQ. The CDR3 has 14 amino acids. V was clipped by 1 base and J by 5 bases, with 12 bases between them. The CDR3 DNA follows: TGTGCCAGCAGCCAAGCCCTGGGGTTTGACGAGCAGTACTTC. Residues: CASSQALGFDEQYF.

This clonotype was recorded many times. This rearrangement joins TRBV5-1 to TRBJ2-7; no reliable D call. The CDR3 contains 13 residues. Per germline, CDR1 SGHRS and CDR2 YFSETQ. The V end was cut by 0 bases, the J end by 3 bases, with 7 bases between. CDR3 residues: CASSLDGLYEQYF. In nucleotides, the CDR3 is TGCGCCAGCAGCTTGGATGGCCTCTACGAGCAGTACTTC.

This chain connects TRBV6-5 to TRBJ2-7; TRBD2 is a possible D gene (6 bases). The CDR3 has 15 amino acids. In germline, CDR1 is MNHEY, CDR2 SVGAGI. Trimming stripped 4 bases from V and 2 bases from J, with 15 bases between. The CDR3: CASSFRGLETYEQYF. CDR3 sequence (DNA): TGTGCCAGCAGTTTCCGGGGACTGGAGACCTACGAGCAGTACTTC.

The V gene is TRBV4-1, the J gene TRBJ2-6; D remains ambiguous. Germline V CDR1 and CDR2: MGHRA, YSYEKL. This CDR3 has 17 amino acids. Trimming cost V 0 bases and J 2 bases, with 11 bases left between them. In DNA, the CDR3 is TGCGCCAGCAGCCAAGATTTACGGGTTGCTGGGGCCAACGTCCTGACTTTC. Protein product: CASSQDLRVAGANVLTF.

CDR3 sequence (DNA): TGCAGCGTTGAAGTCGTTGGACTAGCGGGGAGTGTCGCAGATACGCAGTATTTT. As protein: CSVEVVGLAGSVADTQYF. This chain connects TRBV29-1 to TRBJ2-3; 12 nucleotides match TRBD2. J lost 4 bases, V lost 1 base, and 12 bases had no gene match. Per germline, CDR1 SQVTM and CDR2 ANQGSEA. The CDR3 is 18 amino acids.

This clonotype was counted only a few times. The V and J genes are TRBV11-2 and TRBJ1-2; TRBD1 matches 9 bases. The J segment lost 5 bases and the V segment lost 5 bases, leaving 6 bases of the junction unmatched. CDR3 size: 14 residues. Germline CDR1 and CDR2: SGHAT and FQNNGV. The CDR3 DNA is TGTGCCAGCAGCCCTCAGGACAGGGGATATGGCTACACCTTC. This encodes CASSPQDRGYGYTF.

This clonotype appeared many times. This chain connects TRBV12-3 or TRBV12-4 to TRBJ2-2; possibly TRBD1 for D (5 bases). The germline V and J ends were trimmed by 5 bases and 6 bases, with 10 bases remaining between them. The CDR3 consists of 13 residues. The DNA of the CDR3 is TGTGCCAGCAGTCTACGACAGTCCGGGGAGCTGTTTTTT. It encodes CASSLRQSGELFF.

This clonotype was recorded a few times. The chain recombines TRBV5-1 with TRBJ2-1, with a possible D match to TRBD2 (5 bases). The CDR3 runs to 15 residues. V lost 2 bases to trimming and J lost 1 base, with 10 bases between them. Germline V gene data show CDR1 as SGHRS and CDR2 as YFSETQ. CDR3: CASSFRTLSYNEQFF. The CDR3 coding sequence is TGCGCCAGCAGCTTCCGGACTCTTTCCTACAATGAGCAGTTCTTC.

The sample holds a few counts of this clonotype. The V and J genes are TRBV7-2 and TRBJ2-7; 8 bases map to TRBD2. This CDR3 is 16 amino acids long. V gave up 2 bases and J gave up 4 bases; unmatched junction bases: 10. CDR1 is SGHTA, CDR2 FQGNSA, per germline. The CDR3 DNA is TGTGCCAGCAGCTTATCCGGGAGGGCCGTAGCATACGAGCAGTACTTC. Its translation is CASSLSGRAVAYEQYF.